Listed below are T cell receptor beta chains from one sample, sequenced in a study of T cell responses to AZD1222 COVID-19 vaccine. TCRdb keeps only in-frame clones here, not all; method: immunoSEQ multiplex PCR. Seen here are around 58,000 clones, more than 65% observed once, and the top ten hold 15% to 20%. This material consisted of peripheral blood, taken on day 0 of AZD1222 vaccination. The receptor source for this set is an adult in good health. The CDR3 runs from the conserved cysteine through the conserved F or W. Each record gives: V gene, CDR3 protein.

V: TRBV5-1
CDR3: CASSSTGGPDQPQHF

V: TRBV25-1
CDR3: CASSYKGNEAFF

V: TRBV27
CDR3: CASSLSGISYEQYF

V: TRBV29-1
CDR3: CSVGLAGGNEQFF

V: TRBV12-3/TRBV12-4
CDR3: CASSLHGSGEQFF

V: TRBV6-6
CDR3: CASGPDYGYTF

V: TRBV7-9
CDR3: CASSLRIGGQGEAFF

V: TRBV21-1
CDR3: CASSRRSSGRADYNEQFF

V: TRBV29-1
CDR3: CSWTGVDETQYF

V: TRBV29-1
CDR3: CSVVPGTSYNEQFF

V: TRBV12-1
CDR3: CASSQTRIAELFF

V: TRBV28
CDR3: CASRPPQESYTF

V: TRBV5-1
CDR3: CASSPVTRGRNTEAFF

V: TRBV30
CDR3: CAWRTTGGVYGYTF

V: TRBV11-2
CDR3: CASSQYNRANEKLFF

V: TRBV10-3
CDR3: CAISPSGRLTGELFF

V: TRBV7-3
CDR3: CASSTVEGGEAFF

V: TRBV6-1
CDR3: CASSEKAWRGLSYEQYF

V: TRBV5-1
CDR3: CASSPGGVSNQPQHF

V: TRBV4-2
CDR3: CASSPLAGGPTEQFF

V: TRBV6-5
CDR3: CASSYRGAGSPLHF